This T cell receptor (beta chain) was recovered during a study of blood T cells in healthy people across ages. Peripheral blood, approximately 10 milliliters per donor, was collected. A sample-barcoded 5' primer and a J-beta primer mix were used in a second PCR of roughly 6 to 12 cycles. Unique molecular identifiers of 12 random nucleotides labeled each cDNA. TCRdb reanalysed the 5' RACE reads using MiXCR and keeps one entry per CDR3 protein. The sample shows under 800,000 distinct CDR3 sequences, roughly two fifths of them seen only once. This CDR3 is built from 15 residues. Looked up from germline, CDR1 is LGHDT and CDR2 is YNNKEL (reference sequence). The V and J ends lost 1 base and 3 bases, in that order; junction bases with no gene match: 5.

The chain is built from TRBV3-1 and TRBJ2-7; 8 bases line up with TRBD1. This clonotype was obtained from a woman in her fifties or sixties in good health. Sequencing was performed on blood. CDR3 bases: TGTGCCAGCAGCCAAGCGACAGGGGTCCACTACGAGCAGTACTTC. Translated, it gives CASSQATGVHYEQYF.